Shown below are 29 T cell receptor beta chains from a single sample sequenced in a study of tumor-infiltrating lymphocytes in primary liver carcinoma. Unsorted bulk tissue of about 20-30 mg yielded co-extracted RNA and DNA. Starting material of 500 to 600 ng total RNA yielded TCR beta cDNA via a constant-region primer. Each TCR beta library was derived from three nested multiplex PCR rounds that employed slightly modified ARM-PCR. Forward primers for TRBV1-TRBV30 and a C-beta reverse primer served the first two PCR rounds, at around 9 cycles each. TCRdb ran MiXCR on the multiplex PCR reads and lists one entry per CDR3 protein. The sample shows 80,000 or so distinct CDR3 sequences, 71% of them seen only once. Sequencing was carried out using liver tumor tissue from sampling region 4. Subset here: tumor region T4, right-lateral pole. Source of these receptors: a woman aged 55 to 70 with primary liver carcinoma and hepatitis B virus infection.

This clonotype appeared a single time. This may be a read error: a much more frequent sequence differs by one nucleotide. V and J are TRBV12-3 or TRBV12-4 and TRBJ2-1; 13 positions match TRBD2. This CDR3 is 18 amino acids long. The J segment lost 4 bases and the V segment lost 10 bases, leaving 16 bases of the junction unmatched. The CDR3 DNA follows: TGTGCCAACAGCTTCGGGACTAGCGGGATTACTGGGTACAATGAGCAGTTCTTC. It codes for CANSFGTSGITGYNEQFF.

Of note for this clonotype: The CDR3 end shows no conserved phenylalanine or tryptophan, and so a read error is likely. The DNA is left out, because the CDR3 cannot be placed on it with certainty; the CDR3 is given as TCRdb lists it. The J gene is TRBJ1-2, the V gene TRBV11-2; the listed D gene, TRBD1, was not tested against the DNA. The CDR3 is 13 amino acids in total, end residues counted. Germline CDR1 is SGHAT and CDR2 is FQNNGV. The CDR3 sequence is CASSPDRIYGYTV.

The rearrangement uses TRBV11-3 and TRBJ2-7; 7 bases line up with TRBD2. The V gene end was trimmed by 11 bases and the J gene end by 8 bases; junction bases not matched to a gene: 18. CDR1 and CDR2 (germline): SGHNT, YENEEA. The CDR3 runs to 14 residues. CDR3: CAGNLSGREHKQYF. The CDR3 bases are TGTGCCGGCAACTTAAGCGGGCGGGAGCACAAGCAGTACTTC. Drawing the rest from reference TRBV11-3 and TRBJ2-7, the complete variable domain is EAGVVQSPRYKIIEKKQPVAFWCNPISGHNTLYWYLQNLGQGPELLIRYENEEAVDDSQLPKDRFSAERLKGVDSTLKIQPAELGDSAVYLCAGNLSGREHKQYFGPGTRLTVT.

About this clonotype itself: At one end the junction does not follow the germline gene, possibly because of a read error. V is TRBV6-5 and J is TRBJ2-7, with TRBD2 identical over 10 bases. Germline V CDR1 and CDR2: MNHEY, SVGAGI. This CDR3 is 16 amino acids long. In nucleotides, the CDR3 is TGTACCAGCAGGGTGACACTAGCGGGGTACTCCTACGAGCAGTACTTC. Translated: CTSRVTLAGYSYEQYF.

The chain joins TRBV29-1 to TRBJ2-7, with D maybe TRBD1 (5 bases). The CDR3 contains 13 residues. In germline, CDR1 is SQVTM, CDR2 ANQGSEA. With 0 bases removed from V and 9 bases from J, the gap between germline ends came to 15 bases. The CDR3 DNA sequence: TGCAGCGTTGAAGAGAGTGGACATGGAAGGCAGTACTTC. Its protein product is CSVEESGHGRQYF.

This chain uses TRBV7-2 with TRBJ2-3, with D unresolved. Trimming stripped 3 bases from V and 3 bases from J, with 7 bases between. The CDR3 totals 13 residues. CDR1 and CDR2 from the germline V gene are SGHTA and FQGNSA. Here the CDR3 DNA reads TGTGCCAGCAGCTTTCAGATGACAGATACGCAGTATTTT. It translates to CASSFQMTDTQYF.

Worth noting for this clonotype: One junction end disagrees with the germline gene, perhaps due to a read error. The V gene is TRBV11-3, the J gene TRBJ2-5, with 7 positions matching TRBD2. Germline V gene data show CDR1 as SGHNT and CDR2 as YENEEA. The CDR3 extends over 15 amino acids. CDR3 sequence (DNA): TGTGTCAGCAGCTACGGGACTCGCGGGGGAGAGACCCAATACTTT. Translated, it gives CVSSYGTRGGETQYF.

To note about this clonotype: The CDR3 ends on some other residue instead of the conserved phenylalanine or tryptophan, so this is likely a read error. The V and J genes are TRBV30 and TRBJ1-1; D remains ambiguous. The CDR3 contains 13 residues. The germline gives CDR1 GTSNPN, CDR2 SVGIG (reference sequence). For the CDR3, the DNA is TGTTCCTGGAGTAGGCAGGAGAACACTGAAGCTTTCTCT. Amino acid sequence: CSWSRQENTEAFS.

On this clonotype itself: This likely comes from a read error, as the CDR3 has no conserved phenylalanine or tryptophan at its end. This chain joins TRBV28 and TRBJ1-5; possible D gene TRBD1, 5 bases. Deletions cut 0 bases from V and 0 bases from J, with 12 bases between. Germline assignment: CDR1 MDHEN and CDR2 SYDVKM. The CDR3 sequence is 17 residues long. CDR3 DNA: TGTGCCAGCAGTTTATGGCAGGGAATTTCTAGCAATCAGCCCCAGCATTAT. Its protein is CASSLWQGISSNQPQHY.

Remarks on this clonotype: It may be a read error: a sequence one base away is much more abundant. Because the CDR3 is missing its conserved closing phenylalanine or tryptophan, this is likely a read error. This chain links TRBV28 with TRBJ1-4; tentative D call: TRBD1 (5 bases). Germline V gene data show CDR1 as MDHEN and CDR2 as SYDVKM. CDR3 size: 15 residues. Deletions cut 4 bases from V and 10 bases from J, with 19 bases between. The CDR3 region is CASSSLGTADGKLFI. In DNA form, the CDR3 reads TGTGCCAGCAGTTCCCTCGGGACGGCGGACGGAAAACTGTTTATT.

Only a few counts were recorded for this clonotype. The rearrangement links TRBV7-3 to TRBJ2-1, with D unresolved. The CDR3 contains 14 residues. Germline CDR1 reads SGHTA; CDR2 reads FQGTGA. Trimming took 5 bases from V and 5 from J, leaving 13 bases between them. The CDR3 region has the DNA TGTGCCAGCAGCCTTACCCGATTGGACAATGAGCAGTTCTTC. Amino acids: CASSLTRLDNEQFF.

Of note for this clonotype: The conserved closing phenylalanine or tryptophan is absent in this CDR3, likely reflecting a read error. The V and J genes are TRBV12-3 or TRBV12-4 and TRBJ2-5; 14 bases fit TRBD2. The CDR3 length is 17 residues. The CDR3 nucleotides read TGTGACTGCAGAAGACTAGCGGGAGGGCCAAGAGTAGAAGACCAGTACTTA. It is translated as CDCRRLAGGPRVEDQYL.

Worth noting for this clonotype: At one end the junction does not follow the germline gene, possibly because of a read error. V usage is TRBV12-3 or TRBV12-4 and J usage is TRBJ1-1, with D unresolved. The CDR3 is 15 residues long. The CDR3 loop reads CASSRSNGLNTEAFF. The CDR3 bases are TGTGCCAGCAGTCGCTCGAACGGACTGAACACTGAAGCATTCTTT.

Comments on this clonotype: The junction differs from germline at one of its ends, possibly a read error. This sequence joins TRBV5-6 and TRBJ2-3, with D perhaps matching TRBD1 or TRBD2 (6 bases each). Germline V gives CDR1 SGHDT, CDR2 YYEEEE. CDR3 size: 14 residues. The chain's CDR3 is CAGSLWGATDTQYF. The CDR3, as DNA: TGTGCCGGCAGCTTGTGGGGGGCTACAGATACGCAGTATTTT.

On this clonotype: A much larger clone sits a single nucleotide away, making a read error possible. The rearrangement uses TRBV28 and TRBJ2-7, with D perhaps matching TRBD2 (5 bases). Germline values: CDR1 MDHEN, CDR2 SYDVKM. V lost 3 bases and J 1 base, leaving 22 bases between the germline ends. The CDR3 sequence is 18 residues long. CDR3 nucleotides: TGTGCCAGCAGTTTCTCCGGGCTCAACTTGAGGAGGTCCTACGAGCAGTACTTC. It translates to CASSFSGLNLRRSYEQYF.

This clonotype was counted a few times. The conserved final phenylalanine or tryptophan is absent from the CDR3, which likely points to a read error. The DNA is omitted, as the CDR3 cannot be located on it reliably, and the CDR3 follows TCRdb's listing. This CDR3 is CASSFPRVREGNTIYL. The chain has TRBV12-3 or TRBV12-4 and TRBJ1-3; the DNA was not compared with TRBD1, the D call given in the table. The CDR3 is made up of 16 amino acids, end residues included.

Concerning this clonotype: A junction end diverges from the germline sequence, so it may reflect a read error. CDR3 protein: CASSSGQTADMQYF. CDR3 in DNA: TGCGCCAGCAGCTCGGGGCAAACCGCAGATATGCAGTATTTT. The gene calls are TRBV11-2 and TRBJ2-3; D could derive from TRBD1 or TRBD2 (5 bases each). The CDR3 is 14 amino acids. CDR1 SGHAT and CDR2 FQNNGV come from the germline V gene.

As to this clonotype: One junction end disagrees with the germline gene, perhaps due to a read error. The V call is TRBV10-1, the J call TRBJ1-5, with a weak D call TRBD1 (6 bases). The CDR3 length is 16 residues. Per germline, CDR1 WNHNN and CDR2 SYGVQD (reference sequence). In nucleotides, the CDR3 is TGCGCCAGCAGGATGGGGGGCCCTGATATCAATCAGCCCCAGCGTTTC. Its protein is CASRMGGPDINQPQRF.

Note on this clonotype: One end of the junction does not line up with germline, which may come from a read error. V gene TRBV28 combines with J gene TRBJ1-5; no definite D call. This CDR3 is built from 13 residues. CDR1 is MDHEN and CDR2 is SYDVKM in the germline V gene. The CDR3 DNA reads TGTGCCAGCATTGAGAATAGCAATCAGCCCCAGCATTTC. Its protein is CASIENSNQPQHF.

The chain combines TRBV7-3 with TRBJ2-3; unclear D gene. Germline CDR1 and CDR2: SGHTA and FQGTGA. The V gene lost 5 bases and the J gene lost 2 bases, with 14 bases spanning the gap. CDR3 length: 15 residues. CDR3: CASSPFGQLTDTQYF. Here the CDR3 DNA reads TGTGCCAGCAGCCCCTTCGGGCAGCTCACAGATACGCAGTATTTT.

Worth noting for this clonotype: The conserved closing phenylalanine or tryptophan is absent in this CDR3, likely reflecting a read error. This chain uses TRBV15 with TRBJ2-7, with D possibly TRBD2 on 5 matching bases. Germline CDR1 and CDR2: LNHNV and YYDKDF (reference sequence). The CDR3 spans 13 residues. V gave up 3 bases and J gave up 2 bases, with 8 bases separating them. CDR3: CATSREAPYEQYL. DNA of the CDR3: TGTGCCACCAGCAGGGAGGCCCCCTACGAGCAGTACCTC.

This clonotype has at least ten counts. DNA for the CDR3: TGTGCCAGCAGCCCCGTGGGGGGATCCTACGAGCAGTACTTC. As protein: CASSPVGGSYEQYF. The chain has TRBV6-5 and TRBJ2-7; weak D call: TRBD2 (6 bases). With 6 bases removed from V and 1 base from J, the gap between germline ends came to 13 bases. From germline, CDR1 is MNHEY and CDR2 SVGAGI. The CDR3 loop spans 14 amino acids.

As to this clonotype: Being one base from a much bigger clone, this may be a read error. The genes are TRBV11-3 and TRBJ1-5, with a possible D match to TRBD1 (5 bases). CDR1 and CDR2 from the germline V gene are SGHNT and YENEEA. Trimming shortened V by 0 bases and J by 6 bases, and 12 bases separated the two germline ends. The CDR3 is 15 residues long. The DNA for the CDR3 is TGTGCCAGCAGCTTAGATCCGGGGGTGGCTCAGCCCCAGCATTTT. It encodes CASSLDPGVAQPQHF.

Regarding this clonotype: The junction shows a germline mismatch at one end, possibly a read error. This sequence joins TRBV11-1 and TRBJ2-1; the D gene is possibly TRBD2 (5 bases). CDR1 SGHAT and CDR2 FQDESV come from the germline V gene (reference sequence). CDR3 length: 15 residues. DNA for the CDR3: TGTGCCAGCAGCTTGGCAGCGGCTGCCTGGGTTGAGCAGTCCTTC. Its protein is CASSLAAAAWVEQSF. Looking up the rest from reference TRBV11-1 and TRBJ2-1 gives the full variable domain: EAEVAQSPRYKITEKSQAVAFWCDPISGHATLYWYRQILGQGPELLVQFQDESVVDDSQLPKDRFSAERLKGVDSTLKIQPAELGDSAMYLCASSLAAAAWVEQSFGPGTRLTVL.

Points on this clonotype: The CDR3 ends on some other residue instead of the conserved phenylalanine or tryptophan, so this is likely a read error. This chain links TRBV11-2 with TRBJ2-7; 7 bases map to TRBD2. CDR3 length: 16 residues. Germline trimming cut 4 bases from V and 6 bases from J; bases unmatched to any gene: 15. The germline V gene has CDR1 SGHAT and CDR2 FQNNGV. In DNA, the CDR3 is TGTGCCAGCAGCTACGACGGGAGGACCTCTGGAAGCGAGCAGTACTCC. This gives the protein CASSYDGRTSGSEQYS.

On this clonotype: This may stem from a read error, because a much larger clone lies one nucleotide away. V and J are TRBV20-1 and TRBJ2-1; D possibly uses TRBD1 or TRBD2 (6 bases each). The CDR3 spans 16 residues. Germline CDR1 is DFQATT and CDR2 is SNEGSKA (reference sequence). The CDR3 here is CSARDNRGLKGNEEFF. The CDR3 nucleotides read TGCAGTGCTAGAGACAACCGGGGGCTGAAGGGCAATGAGGAGTTCTTC.

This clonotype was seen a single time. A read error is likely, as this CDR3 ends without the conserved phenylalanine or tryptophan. In DNA form, the CDR3 reads TGTGCCAGCAGTTCGACAGGGGGCTTCGGGGAACAGTACATC. Its translation: CASSSTGGFGEQYI. V gene TRBV28 combines with J gene TRBJ2-7, with TRBD1 matching 10 bases. V trimming: 4 bases; J trimming: 10 bases; junction bases outside the gene matches: 10. The CDR3 sequence is 14 residues long. CDR1 MDHEN and CDR2 SYDVKM come from the germline V gene.

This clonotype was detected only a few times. CDR3 bases: TGTGCCAGCAGCCCTATTGGGAAGGCCCAGTACTTC. It codes for CASSPIGKAQYF. The genes are TRBV11-2 and TRBJ2-5; the D is unclear. The CDR3 length is 12 residues. V was cut by 5 bases and J by 9 bases, with 13 bases left in between. Germline V gene sequence: CDR1 SGHAT, CDR2 FQNNGV.

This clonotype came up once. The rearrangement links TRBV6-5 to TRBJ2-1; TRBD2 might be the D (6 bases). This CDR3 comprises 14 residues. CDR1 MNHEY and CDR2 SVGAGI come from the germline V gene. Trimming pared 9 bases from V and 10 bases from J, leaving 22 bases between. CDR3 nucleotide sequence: TGTGCCAGTACCCCCCAGATGGGAGGACTCGAGCAGTTCTTC. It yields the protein CASTPQMGGLEQFF.